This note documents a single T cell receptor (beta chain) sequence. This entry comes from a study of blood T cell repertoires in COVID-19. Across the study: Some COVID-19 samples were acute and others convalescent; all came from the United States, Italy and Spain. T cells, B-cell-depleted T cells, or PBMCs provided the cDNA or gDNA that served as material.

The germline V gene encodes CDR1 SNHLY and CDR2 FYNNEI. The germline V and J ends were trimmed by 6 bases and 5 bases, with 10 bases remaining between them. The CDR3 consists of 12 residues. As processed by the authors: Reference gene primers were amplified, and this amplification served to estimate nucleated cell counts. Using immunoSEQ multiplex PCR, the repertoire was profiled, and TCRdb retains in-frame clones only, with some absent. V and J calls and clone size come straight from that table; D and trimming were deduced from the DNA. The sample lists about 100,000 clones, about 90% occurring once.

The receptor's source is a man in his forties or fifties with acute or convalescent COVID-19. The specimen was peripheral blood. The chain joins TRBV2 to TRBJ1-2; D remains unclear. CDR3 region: CASRRDGYGYTF. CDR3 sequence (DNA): TGTGCCAGCAGGCGGGATGGGTATGGCTACACCTTC.